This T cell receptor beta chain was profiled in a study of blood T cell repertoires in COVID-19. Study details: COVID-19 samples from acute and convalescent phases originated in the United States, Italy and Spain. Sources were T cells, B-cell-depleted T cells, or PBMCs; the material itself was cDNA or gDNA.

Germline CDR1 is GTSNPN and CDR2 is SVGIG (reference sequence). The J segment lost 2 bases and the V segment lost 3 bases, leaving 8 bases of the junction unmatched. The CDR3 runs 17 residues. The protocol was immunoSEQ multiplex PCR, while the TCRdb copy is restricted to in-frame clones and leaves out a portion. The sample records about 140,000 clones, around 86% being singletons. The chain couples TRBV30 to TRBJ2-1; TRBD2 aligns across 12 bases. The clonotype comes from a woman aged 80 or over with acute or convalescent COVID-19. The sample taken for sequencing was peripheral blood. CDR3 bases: TGTGCCTGGAGACAGACTAGCGGGAGTTTCGCCTACAATGAGCAGTTCTTC. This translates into CAWRQTSGSFAYNEQFF.